Listed below are T cell receptor beta chains from one sample, sequenced in a study of control samples from healthy donors and cancer patients. TCRdb's copy holds only in-frame clones and misses some; the assay was immunoSEQ multiplex PCR. The data show 150,000 to 200,000 clones, with around 90% seen just once and approximately 4.9% held by the top ten. The specimen sequenced was blood. Receptors were obtained from a woman aged 30 to 39 in good health. Both conserved end residues are part of each CDR3. The D gene is left open where the match is weak. The listing skips clone size in some rows; elsewhere it reads once, few, many or a size class.

V gene: TRBV18; clone size: -; J gene: TRBJ1-1; D gene: TRBD1; CDR3 DNA: TGTGCCAGCTGGCCACCGGGACAGGTTCAGAATGGAACTGAAGCTTTCTTT; CDR3 protein: CASWPPGQVQNGTEAFF
V gene: TRBV5-5; clone size: -; J gene: TRBJ1-4; D gene: TRBD1; CDR3 DNA: TGTGCCAGCAGCTTCGGGACAGTCAATGAAAAACTGTTTTTT; CDR3 protein: CASSFGTVNEKLFF
V gene: TRBV28; clone size: -; J gene: TRBJ1-1; D gene: -; CDR3 DNA: TGTGCCAGCAGTCTACAGGGAGGAGGCACTGAAGCTTTCTTT; CDR3 protein: CASSLQGGGTEAFF
V gene: TRBV5-6; clone size: -; J gene: TRBJ1-4; D gene: -; CDR3 DNA: TGTGCCAGCAGCTTGGGGGCTTCGCTGTTTTTT; CDR3 protein: CASSLGASLFF
V gene: TRBV3-1/TRBV3-2; clone size: -; J gene: TRBJ2-4; D gene: -; CDR3 DNA: TGTGCCAGCAGCCAAGAGTGGTCTCCGACCCCCAAAAACATTCAGTACTTC; CDR3 protein: CASSQEWSPTPKNIQYF
V gene: TRBV29-1; clone size: -; J gene: TRBJ2-7; D gene: -; CDR3 DNA: TGCAGCGTCCGGGACACTAACTACGAGCAGTACTTC; CDR3 protein: CSVRDTNYEQYF
V gene: TRBV23-1; clone size: -; J gene: TRBJ1-5; D gene: -; CDR3 DNA: TGCGCCAGCAGTCACCAAAAAGGCGAGAAAACCGGACCGACGGATCAGCCCCAGCATTTT; CDR3 protein: CASSHQKGEKTGPTDQPQHF
V gene: TRBV27; clone size: -; J gene: TRBJ2-1; D gene: TRBD2; CDR3 DNA: TGTGCCAGCAGCCCCCGGTGGGAGGGTTACAATGAGCAGTTCTTC; CDR3 protein: CASSPRWEGYNEQFF
V gene: TRBV9; clone size: -; J gene: TRBJ1-4; D gene: -; CDR3 DNA: TGTGCCAGCAGCGTAGGGTCCGGTATAGCAACTAATGAAAAACTGTTTTTT; CDR3 protein: CASSVGSGIATNEKLFF
V gene: TRBV5-1; clone size: -; J gene: TRBJ2-7; D gene: -; CDR3 DNA: TGCGCCAGCAGCTTGGGGTCCGGGATCCACGAGCAGTACTTC; CDR3 protein: CASSLGSGIHEQYF
V gene: TRBV20-1; clone size: -; J gene: TRBJ2-5; D gene: TRBD1; CDR3 DNA: TGCAGTGCTAGTGTTCGGACAGGGGCTAGGGAGACCCAGTACTTC; CDR3 protein: CSASVRTGARETQYF
V gene: TRBV4-2; clone size: -; J gene: TRBJ2-3; D gene: TRBD2; CDR3 DNA: TGTGCCAGCAGCCATACTAGCGGTTTGTCAGATACGCAGTATTTT; CDR3 protein: CASSHTSGLSDTQYF
V gene: TRBV5-1; clone size: -; J gene: TRBJ1-6; D gene: -; CDR3 DNA: TGCGCCAGCAGCTTGGACCCGGGAGATAATTCACCCCTCCACTTT; CDR3 protein: CASSLDPGDNSPLHF
V gene: TRBV6-5; clone size: -; J gene: TRBJ2-5; D gene: -; CDR3 DNA: TGTGCCAGCAGTTTCGGATACCTTGAAGAGACCCAGTACTTC; CDR3 protein: CASSFGYLEETQYF
V gene: TRBV7-7; clone size: -; J gene: TRBJ2-5; D gene: TRBD2; CDR3 DNA: TGTGCTAGCAGCCCCAGCCAGCGGGGAGGTGAGACCCAGTACTTC; CDR3 protein: CASSPSQRGGETQYF
V gene: TRBV27; clone size: once; J gene: TRBJ2-7; D gene: -; CDR3 DNA: TGTGCCAGCCGACCGTTGGGGGTGGTTGAGCAGTACTTC; CDR3 protein: CASRPLGVVEQYF
V gene: TRBV6-2/TRBV6-3; clone size: -; J gene: TRBJ2-2; D gene: -; CDR3 DNA: TGTGCCAGCAGTTACCTGCGGGGGACCCCAGGGGGGAACGGGGAGCTGTTTTTT; CDR3 protein: CASSYLRGTPGGNGELFF
V gene: TRBV7-2; clone size: -; J gene: TRBJ2-2; D gene: TRBD2; CDR3 DNA: TGTGCCAGCAGCTTAGCCCAGCGGGGTACCGGGGAGCTGTTTTTT; CDR3 protein: CASSLAQRGTGELFF
V gene: TRBV13; clone size: -; J gene: TRBJ1-1; D gene: -; CDR3 DNA: TGTGCCAGCACGTCCCTGGCAGGCAGGAACACTGAAGCTTTCTTT; CDR3 protein: CASTSLAGRNTEAFF
V gene: TRBV10-3; clone size: once; J gene: TRBJ2-5; D gene: TRBD2; CDR3 DNA: TGTGCCATCAGTGAGGGTCGCCTAGCGGGTGGATTCCAAGAGACCCAGTACTTC; CDR3 protein: CAISEGRLAGGFQETQYF
V gene: TRBV27; clone size: -; J gene: TRBJ1-6; D gene: -; CDR3 DNA: TGTGCCAGCAGTTTAGCCTGGGGGGACTCACCCCTCCACTTT; CDR3 protein: CASSLAWGDSPLHF
V gene: TRBV6-1; clone size: -; J gene: TRBJ2-1; D gene: -; CDR3 DNA: TGTGCCAGCAGTGATTTTGGGTACAACTCCTACAATGAGCAGTTCTTC; CDR3 protein: CASSDFGYNSYNEQFF
V gene: TRBV7-9; clone size: -; J gene: TRBJ2-1; D gene: -; CDR3 DNA: TGTGCCAGCAGCCACGACAGCTACAATGAGCAGTTCTTC; CDR3 protein: CASSHDSYNEQFF
V gene: TRBV15; clone size: -; J gene: TRBJ1-1; D gene: -; CDR3 DNA: TGTGCCACCAGCAGAGATAGCGCCCTACTCGCTTTCTTT; CDR3 protein: CATSRDSALLAFF
V gene: TRBV6-1; clone size: -; J gene: TRBJ1-4; D gene: -; CDR3 DNA: TGTGCCAGCAGTGACCTAGTTAGTGGAAAACTGTTTTTT; CDR3 protein: CASSDLVSGKLFF
V gene: TRBV12-3/TRBV12-4; clone size: -; J gene: TRBJ1-1; D gene: -; CDR3 DNA: TGTGCCAGCAGAGAGGGATACACTGAAGCTTTCTTT; CDR3 protein: CASREGYTEAFF
V gene: TRBV29-1; clone size: -; J gene: TRBJ1-1; D gene: -; CDR3 DNA: TGCAGCGTCCAACAGGGATTGGACACTGAAGCTTTCTTT; CDR3 protein: CSVQQGLDTEAFF
V gene: TRBV10-3; clone size: -; J gene: TRBJ2-7; D gene: -; CDR3 DNA: TGTGCCATCAGCGAGGAGACGGGTTCCTACGAGCAGTACTTC; CDR3 protein: CAISEETGSYEQYF
V gene: TRBV7-8; clone size: once; J gene: TRBJ1-5; D gene: -; CDR3 DNA: TGTGCCAGCAGCTCCTCTAGCAATCAGCCCCAGCATTTT; CDR3 protein: CASSSSSNQPQHF
V gene: TRBV7-7; clone size: -; J gene: TRBJ1-3; D gene: -; CDR3 DNA: TGTGCTAGCAGCACTGACAGGGGAAACACCATATATTTT; CDR3 protein: CASSTDRGNTIYF
V gene: TRBV5-4; clone size: -; J gene: TRBJ2-3; D gene: TRBD2; CDR3 DNA: TGTGCCAGCAGCGAGACTAGCGGGAGAACAACGGATACGCAGTATTTT; CDR3 protein: CASSETSGRTTDTQYF
V gene: TRBV27; clone size: -; J gene: TRBJ2-5; D gene: TRBD2; CDR3 DNA: TGTGCCAGCAGTCTAAGGCTCTATGCGGGAGGTTTAGAGACCCAGTACTTC; CDR3 protein: CASSLRLYAGGLETQYF
V gene: TRBV7-9; clone size: -; J gene: TRBJ2-3; D gene: TRBD2; CDR3 DNA: TGTGCCAGCAGCAACGGACTAGCGGGCCAAACCTACACAGATACGCAGTATTTT; CDR3 protein: CASSNGLAGQTYTDTQYF
V gene: TRBV7-9; clone size: -; J gene: TRBJ2-5; D gene: -; CDR3 DNA: TGTGCCAGCAGCGTCCGACAGTGGGAAGAGACCCAGTACTTC; CDR3 protein: CASSVRQWEETQYF
V gene: TRBV15; clone size: -; J gene: TRBJ1-2; D gene: TRBD1; CDR3 DNA: TGTGCCACCAGCAAAGACAGGGGACAAAACTATGGCTACACCTTC; CDR3 protein: CATSKDRGQNYGYTF
V gene: TRBV4-2; clone size: -; J gene: TRBJ2-1; D gene: TRBD2; CDR3 DNA: TGTGCCAGCAGCCACCCGGGACTAGCGGGAGGAAGGTCCTACAATGAGCAGTTCTTC; CDR3 protein: CASSHPGLAGGRSYNEQFF
V gene: TRBV27; clone size: -; J gene: TRBJ2-7; D gene: TRBD1; CDR3 DNA: TGTGCCAGCAGTGTCCCGGGACAGGGGATAGGTGAGCAGTACTTC; CDR3 protein: CASSVPGQGIGEQYF
V gene: TRBV30; clone size: -; J gene: TRBJ1-1; D gene: TRBD1; CDR3 DNA: TGTGCCTGGAGGGACAATAACAGGGGCGCGAACACTGAAGCTTTCTTT; CDR3 protein: CAWRDNNRGANTEAFF
V gene: TRBV19; clone size: few; J gene: TRBJ1-5; D gene: -; CDR3 DNA: TGTGCCTGCCACAGTGGCTCACAGCAGCATTTT; CDR3 protein: CACHSGSQQHF
V gene: TRBV2; clone size: -; J gene: TRBJ1-2; D gene: TRBD1; CDR3 DNA: TGTGCCAGCAGCAGAGGTGGGACAGGGGATGGCTACACCTTC; CDR3 protein: CASSRGGTGDGYTF